This TCR beta chain is from a study of cytomegalovirus exposure and HLA in healthy donors. About this clone: Its antigen remains unknown.

Findings and limits, study-wide: Investigators reported some 150 TCR beta chains as tied to cytomegalovirus. In vitro, a few CMV-associated chains proved specific for CMV antigens.

Sequenced by immunoSEQ multiplex PCR; TCRdb stores in-frame clones only, minus some. The repertoire includes 59,000 or so clones, 89% of them detected once, and 15% sits in the top ten. The donors belonged to the approximately 120-subject validation cohort, separate from the roughly 720-subject first cohort. Losses at the gene ends were 5 bases for V and 14 bases for J; bases not matched to a gene: 9. The CDR3 contains 14 residues. The germline CDR1 and CDR2 sequences are SGHTA and FQGNSA. The receptor's source is a woman aged 18-29 years in good health and CMV-seronegative. The sample was PBMCs. The chain carries TRBV7-2 and TRBJ1-6, with 10 bases identical to TRBD1. This CDR3 reads CASSGSRDRGSLHF. CDR3 nucleotides: TGTGCCAGCAGCGGGTCCCGGGACAGGGGCTCCCTCCACTTT.